This entry lists 20 T cell receptor beta chains sequenced from one sample in a study of blood T cell repertoires in COVID-19. Sequenced by immunoSEQ multiplex PCR; TCRdb stores in-frame clones only, minus some. This table has 200,000 to 300,000 clones, about 87% appearing once. The source material was PBMCs or T cells enriched from blood (not recorded which). These receptors all stem from a woman in her 30s with acute COVID-19.

This clone was recorded a few times. This sequence joins TRBV11-2 and TRBJ1-1; D is unresolved. The CDR3 extends over 12 amino acids. The germline CDR1 and CDR2 sequences are SGHAT and FQNNGV. V was trimmed by 3 bases and J by 6 bases, leaving 8 bases between them. The CDR3 region has the DNA TGTGCCAGCAGCTTTGTATCCGCTGAAGCTTTCTTT. Its translation is CASSFVSAEAFF.

V gene TRBV5-1 combines with J gene TRBJ1-1, with TRBD1 matching over 8 bases. The CDR3 totals 15 residues. The ends lost 0 bases at V and 3 bases at J; junction bases unmatched: 4. CDR1 is SGHRS and CDR2 is YFSETQ in the germline V gene. CDR3 coding DNA: TGCGCCAGCAGCTTGGCCGCGACAGGGGACACTGAAGCTTTCTTT. This sequence encodes CASSLAATGDTEAFF.

The chain is built from TRBV3-1 (or the pseudogene TRBV3-2) and TRBJ2-7; 7 positions agree with TRBD2. There are 15 residues in the CDR3. J gave up 4 bases and V 1 base, and 7 bases lay outside the gene matches. Germline V gene data show CDR1 as LGHDT and CDR2 as YNNKEL (reference sequence). The CDR3 DNA is TGTGCCAGCAGCCAAGGGGCGGGGGAGCGATACGAGCAGTACTTC. Protein: CASSQGAGERYEQYF.

The rearrangement uses TRBV4-1 and TRBJ1-5; maybe TRBD1 (6 bases). This CDR3 is 19 amino acids long. CDR1 is MGHRA and CDR2 is YSYEKL in the germline V gene. V was clipped by 1 base and J by 4 bases, with 23 bases between them. The CDR3 reads CASSQGGMTSWDKNQPQHF. CDR3 bases: TGCGCCAGCAGCCAAGGGGGCATGACAAGTTGGGACAAAAATCAGCCCCAGCATTTT.

The J gene is TRBJ1-6, the V gene TRBV7-6, with D unresolved. Germline CDR1 and CDR2: SGHVS and FNYEAQ. The CDR3 totals 15 residues. The V end was cut by 1 base, the J end by 8 bases, with 12 bases between. The CDR3 is CASSLETFGDSPLHF. The DNA of the CDR3 is TGTGCCAGCAGCTTAGAGACGTTCGGGGATTCACCCCTCCACTTT.

V usage is TRBV7-2 and J usage is TRBJ2-1; TRBD2 matches at 8 bases. This CDR3 has 15 residues. Trimming cost V 5 bases and J 1 base; bases outside gene matches: 4. Germline V gene lookup returns CDR1 SGHTA and CDR2 FQGNSA. CDR3 sequence (DNA): TGTGCCAGCAGCGTCGGCGGGGGGTCCTACAATGAGCAGTTCTTC. Encoded protein: CASSVGGGSYNEQFF.

The chain carries TRBV6-1 and TRBJ1-2; 9 bases agree with TRBD1. Unmatched junction bases numbered 14, after V lost 1 base and J lost 5 bases. CDR3 size: 18 residues. The germline CDR1 and CDR2 sequences are MNHNS and SASEGT. The CDR3 sequence: CASSEVHPGQGRIYGYTF. In DNA, the CDR3 is TGTGCCAGCAGTGAAGTCCATCCGGGACAGGGAAGAATTTATGGCTACACCTTC.

This rearrangement joins TRBV5-6 to TRBJ1-1; 7 bases line up with TRBD1. Germline-derived CDR1 and CDR2 are SGHDT and YYEEEE. The CDR3 loop spans 15 amino acids. V lost 3 bases to trimming and J lost 4 bases; unmatched junction nucleotides: 9. The DNA for the CDR3 is TGTGCCAGCAGCTATCTAACAGGGGCTGGCACTGAAGCTTTCTTT. It codes for CASSYLTGAGTEAFF.

The V gene is TRBV15, the J gene TRBJ2-3; D is possibly TRBD2 (6 bases). Germline CDR1 is LNHNV and CDR2 is YYDKDF (reference sequence). The germline V and J ends were trimmed by 4 bases and 0 bases, with 8 bases remaining between them. This CDR3 contains 14 residues. The CDR3 is CATSTGDSTDTQYF. Written as DNA, the CDR3 is TGTGCCACCAGCACGGGGGATAGCACAGATACGCAGTATTTT.

This chain joins TRBV7-2 and TRBJ2-2, with TRBD1 matching 9 bases. This CDR3 region has 14 residues. V lost 6 bases to trimming and J lost 5 bases; unmatched junction nucleotides: 4. Looked up from germline, CDR1 is SGHTA and CDR2 is FQGNSA. The CDR3 loop reads CASRGTGPTGELFF. CDR3 coding DNA: TGTGCCAGCAGAGGGACAGGGCCTACCGGGGAGCTGTTTTTT.

This clone was observed a handful of times. The chain recombines TRBV3-1 (or the pseudogene TRBV3-2) with TRBJ2-7, with 9 positions matching TRBD1. V shed 4 bases, J shed 0 bases, and the junction held 4 bases outside the gene matches. The germline V gene has CDR1 LGHDT and CDR2 YNNKEL (reference sequence). This CDR3 comprises 15 residues. CDR3 residues: CASSPGTGPSYEQYF. The CDR3 DNA follows: TGTGCCAGCAGCCCCGGGACAGGGCCCTCCTACGAGCAGTACTTC.

This chain uses TRBV6-5 with TRBJ2-7, with D tentatively TRBD1 (6 bases). CDR1 is MNHEY and CDR2 is SVGAGI in the germline V gene. The germline V and J ends were trimmed by 0 bases and 2 bases, with 11 bases remaining between them. The CDR3 totals 15 residues. CDR3 nucleotides: TGTGCCAGCAGTTACTCGAAAGGGGGAGCCTACGAGCAGTACTTC. It encodes CASSYSKGGAYEQYF.

The chain couples TRBV2 to TRBJ1-1, with D perhaps TRBD1 (6 bases). The CDR3 runs to 14 residues. In germline, CDR1 is SNHLY, CDR2 FYNNEI. Deletions cut 10 bases from V and 4 bases from J, with 19 bases between. The CDR3, as DNA: TGTGCCACCCTCGGGGGGAGGGGGAGCACTGAAGCTTTCTTT. Protein: CATLGGRGSTEAFF. Together with reference TRBV2 and TRBJ1-1, the CDR3 gives the full variable domain: EPEVTQTPSHQVTQMGQEVILRCVPISNHLYFYWYRQILGQKVEFLVSFYNNEISEKSEIFDDQFSVERPDGSNFTLKIRSTKLEDSAMYFCATLGGRGSTEAFFGQGTRLTVV.

V and J are TRBV20-1 and TRBJ1-3; D gene unclear. Trimming removed 6 bases from V and 8 bases from J, with 11 bases in between. The germline V gene has CDR1 DFQATT and CDR2 SNEGSKA (reference sequence). The CDR3 loop spans 11 amino acids. The CDR3 sequence: CSAPQRDTIYF. CDR3 nucleotides: TGCAGTGCCCCCCAGCGAGACACCATATATTTT.

The chain is built from TRBV2 and TRBJ1-2; TRBD1 is a possible D gene (6 bases). CDR1 is SNHLY and CDR2 is FYNNEI in the germline V gene. Trimming pared 2 bases from V and 8 bases from J, leaving 33 bases between. This CDR3 has 20 residues. The CDR3 loop is CASSENKLAGEKSNPIGYTF. CDR3 DNA: TGTGCCAGCAGTGAAAATAAGCTTGCAGGGGAGAAATCCAACCCTATCGGCTACACCTTC. The full variable domain, completed using reference TRBV2 and TRBJ1-2, is EPEVTQTPSHQVTQMGQEVILRCVPISNHLYFYWYRQILGQKVEFLVSFYNNEISEKSEIFDDQFSVERPDGSNFTLKIRSTKLEDSAMYFCASSENKLAGEKSNPIGYTFGSGTRLTVV.

The chain joins TRBV21-1 to TRBJ2-7; the table's D gene call, TRBD1, was not cross checked with the DNA. TRBV21-1 is a pseudogene. This CDR3 region has 17 residues. CDR3 in DNA: TGTGCCAGCAGTGGTCCGTCCAGGTCCAAGTCAGCCTACGAGCAGTACTTC. Protein: CASSGPSRSKSAYEQYF.

The CDR3 loop is CASSFRGFMNTEAFF. The CDR3 coding sequence is TGTGCCAGCAGCTTCAGGGGGTTTATGAACACTGAAGCTTTCTTT. The chain uses TRBV11-2 and TRBJ1-1, with 7 bases lining up with TRBD1. The J segment lost 0 bases and the V segment lost 3 bases, leaving 4 bases of the junction unmatched. The germline V gene encodes CDR1 SGHAT and CDR2 FQNNGV. The CDR3 is 15 amino acids.

The chain is built from TRBV18 and TRBJ1-4; TRBD1 aligns across 11 bases. The CDR3 loop spans 14 amino acids. V shed 3 bases and J 6 bases; nucleotides not matched to a gene: 0. CDR1 and CDR2 (germline): KGHSH, LQKENI. For the CDR3, the DNA is TGTGCCAGCTCACCGGGACAGGGGGATGAAAAACTGTTTTTT. Encoded protein: CASSPGQGDEKLFF.

V usage is TRBV7-9 and J usage is TRBJ1-6; no firm D call. The CDR3 totals 17 residues. The V end was cut by 3 bases, the J end by 8 bases, with 20 bases between. Germline V lookup: CDR1 SEHNR, CDR2 FQNEAQ (reference sequence). CDR3 in amino acids: CASSLGERIPRDSPLHF. CDR3 bases: TGTGCCAGCAGCTTGGGCGAGAGGATCCCGAGGGATTCACCCCTCCACTTT.

This chain uses TRBV11-2 with TRBJ2-7, with no clear D. V dropped 4 bases and J dropped 0 bases, with 7 bases sitting between them. The CDR3 totals 13 residues. Germline CDR1 reads SGHAT; CDR2 reads FQNNGV. The CDR3: CASSSMSSYEQYF. Here the CDR3 DNA reads TGTGCCAGCAGCTCGATGAGCTCCTACGAGCAGTACTTC.